This T cell receptor beta chain appears in the sequencing data of a study of a mutant IDH1 vaccine in newly diagnosed glioma. The overall study: Receipt of radiotherapy, temozolomide, or both preceded the study, and most received both.

Time point specified: week 5, during vaccination. Doses of 300 ug of mutant IDH1 20-mer peptide were given with topical imiquimod. The donor cohort comprised cases of new WHO grade 3 or 4 IDH1-mutant, ATRX-lost astrocytoma. Generated by immunoSEQ multiplex PCR, the TCRdb table keeps only in-frame clones and is missing some. The sample lists more than 25,000 clones; 77% were seen once. Points on this clone: Its specificity is not known.

The source material was PBMCs, sampled from a glioma patient whose treatment included an IDH1 peptide vaccine. This sequence originates from a man aged 40-50 years with glioma.

The CDR3 loop is CASSESTDLNYGYTF. CDR3 nucleotides: TGTGCCAGCAGTGAAAGCACAGATCTTAACTATGGCTACACCTTC. This chain joins TRBV25-1 and TRBJ1-2; D call uncertain. The CDR3 spans 15 residues. V was shortened by 2 bases and J by 1 base, with 11 bases between the two germline ends. Germline CDR1 reads MGHDK; CDR2 reads SYGVNS.